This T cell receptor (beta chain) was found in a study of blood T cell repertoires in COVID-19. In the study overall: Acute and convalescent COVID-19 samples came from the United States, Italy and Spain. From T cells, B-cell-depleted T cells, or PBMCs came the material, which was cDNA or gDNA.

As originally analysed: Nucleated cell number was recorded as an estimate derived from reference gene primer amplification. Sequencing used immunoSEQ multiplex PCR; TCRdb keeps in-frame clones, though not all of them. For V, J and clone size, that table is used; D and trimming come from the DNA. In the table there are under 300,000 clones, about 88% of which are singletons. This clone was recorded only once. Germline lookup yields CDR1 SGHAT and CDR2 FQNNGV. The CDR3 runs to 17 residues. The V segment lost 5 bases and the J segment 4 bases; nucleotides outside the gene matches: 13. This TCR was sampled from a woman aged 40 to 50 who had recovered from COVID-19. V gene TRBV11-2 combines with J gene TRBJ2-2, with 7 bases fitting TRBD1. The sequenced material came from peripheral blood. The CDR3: CASSPRTGRRLTGELFF. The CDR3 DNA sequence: TGTGCCAGCAGCCCCAGGACAGGACGGAGACTCACCGGGGAGCTGTTTTTT. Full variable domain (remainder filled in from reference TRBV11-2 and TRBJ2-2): EAGVAQSPRYKIIEKRQSVAFWCNPISGHATLYWYQQILGQGPKLLIQFQNNGVVDDSQLPKDRFSAERLKGVDSTLKIQPAKLEDSAVYLCASSPRTGRRLTGELFFGEGSRLTVL.